These 28 T cell receptor beta chains were all obtained from the same sample, sequenced in a study of T cells in narcolepsy (dated by TCRdb to 2016 to 2019). Library method: the immunoSEQ multiplex PCR assay. As stored in TCRdb, this immuneACCESS dataset retains in-frame rearrangements with V and J assigned. A fraction of the clones does not appear; measured against another copy, unresolved V genes explain less than half of the discrepancy, and the remainder lacks a known reason. This sample holds 25,000 to 35,000 clones; 75% to 85% were observed only once. 6.6% of the sample goes to the ten largest clones. The material sequenced was memory (CD45RA-) CD4+ T cells from blood. This specimen's cell subset or site label, interpreted: memory T cells sorted ex vivo from peripheral blood. These receptors all come from a human donor in good health.

The rearrangement links TRBV16 to TRBJ1-1; D is unclear. Trimming took 4 bases from V and 3 from J, leaving 9 bases between them. The CDR3 is made up of 13 amino acids. Germline loops: CDR1 KGHSY, CDR2 FQNENV. CDR3 in amino acids: CASSPLSDTEAFF. For the CDR3, the DNA is TGTGCCAGCAGCCCCCTCAGCGACACTGAAGCTTTCTTT.

The V and J genes are TRBV6-1 and TRBJ1-2; possibly TRBD1 for D (6 bases). Germline CDR1 reads MNHNS; CDR2 reads SASEGT. V gave up 5 bases and J gave up 4 bases, with 14 bases separating them. The CDR3 has 14 amino acids. CDR3 region: CASSTGFGGYGYTF. In DNA form, the CDR3 reads TGTGCCAGCAGTACAGGGTTTGGGGGCTATGGCTACACCTTC.

This clone was seen once. This chain connects TRBV7-2 to TRBJ2-6; 11 bases match TRBD1. V was clipped by 8 bases and J by 4 bases; unmatched bases: 10. CDR1 SGHTA and CDR2 FQGNSA come from the germline V gene. This CDR3 contains 17 residues. The CDR3 region is CASLSGQGAGGANVLTF. In nucleotides, the CDR3 is TGTGCCAGCCTATCCGGACAGGGGGCGGGAGGGGCCAACGTCCTGACTTTC. Combining the CDR3 with reference TRBV7-2 and TRBJ2-6 gives the whole variable domain GAGVSQSPSNKVTEKGKDVELRCDPISGHTALYWYRQSLGQGLEFLIYFQGNSAPDKSGLPSDRFSAERTGGSVSTLTIQRTQQEDSAVYLCASLSGQGAGGANVLTFGAGSRLTVL.

This clone was picked up one time. The CDR3: CASRRPGQDNSPLHF. The CDR3 DNA sequence: TGTGCCAGTAGGAGACCGGGACAGGATAATTCACCCCTCCACTTT. This chain links TRBV19 with TRBJ1-6; 8 bases agree with TRBD1. This CDR3 has 15 amino acids. Trimming cost V 6 bases and J 5 bases; bases outside gene matches: 6. Germline-derived CDR1 and CDR2 are LNHDA and SQIVND (reference sequence).

This clone was counted a single time. The chain employs TRBV28 and TRBJ2-3; TRBD2 matches at 7 bases. V lost 5 bases, J lost 0 bases, and 2 bases stayed unmatched. The CDR3 is 14 amino acids. Germline V gene sequence: CDR1 MDHEN, CDR2 SYDVKM. The CDR3 loop reads CASSERGSTDTQYF. CDR3 bases: TGTGCCAGCAGTGAGCGGGGAAGCACAGATACGCAGTATTTT.

The J gene is TRBJ2-3, the V gene TRBV27; TRBD2 might be the D (6 bases). Germline assignment: CDR1 MNHEY and CDR2 SMNVEV (reference sequence). Deletions cut 3 bases from V and 7 bases from J, with 20 bases between. The length of the CDR3 is 16 residues. CDR3 DNA sequence: TGTGCCAGCAGTTTGTTTTTCGGTCTGGGGGGAAATACGCAGTATTTT. It encodes CASSLFFGLGGNTQYF.

In its sample, this clone was seen a few times. The genes are TRBV28 and TRBJ1-1; no firm D call. Trimming removed 2 bases from V and 1 base from J, with 5 bases in between. This CDR3 comprises 13 residues. Per germline, CDR1 MDHEN and CDR2 SYDVKM. The CDR3 DNA reads TGTGCCAGCAGTTTACAATCGAACACTGAAGCTTTCTTT. As protein: CASSLQSNTEAFF.

V and J are TRBV7-8 and TRBJ2-1; D ambiguous. Germline V gene lookup returns CDR1 SGHVS and CDR2 FQNEAQ. This CDR3 has 14 residues. V was cut by 1 base and J by 1 base, with 5 bases left in between. Here the CDR3 reads CASSLGLSYNEQFF. The CDR3 DNA reads TGTGCCAGCAGCTTAGGGCTTTCCTACAATGAGCAGTTCTTC.

The chain couples TRBV28 to TRBJ2-7; 7 bases agree with TRBD2. CDR3 length: 16 residues. CDR1 and CDR2 from the germline V gene are MDHEN and SYDVKM. J gave up 2 bases and V 3 bases, and 10 bases lay outside the gene matches. CDR3 amino acids: CASSFHLAVLTYEQYF. CDR3 in DNA: TGTGCCAGCAGTTTCCACCTAGCGGTCTTGACCTACGAGCAGTACTTC.

V is TRBV5-1 and J is TRBJ2-2; D is perhaps TRBD2 (5 bases). Germline CDR1 reads SGHRS; CDR2 reads YFSETQ. Trimming took off 4 bases at V and 4 bases at J, with 17 bases between the two ends. The CDR3 is 16 amino acids. CDR3 nucleotide sequence: TGCGCCAGCAGCCCTATAGCGCTAGTACGCACCGGGGAGCTGTTTTTT. Protein product: CASSPIALVRTGELFF.

This clone appeared a single time. A much more abundant neighbour one base away suggests this may be a read error. V and J are TRBV2 and TRBJ2-7; 7 bases match TRBD2. The CDR3 has 13 amino acids. The V gene end was trimmed by 7 bases and the J gene end by 3 bases; junction bases not matched to a gene: 6. From germline, CDR1 is SNHLY and CDR2 FYNNEI. The CDR3 DNA sequence: TGTGCCAGCAAGGACGGGGGGTACTACGAGCAGTACTTC. This sequence encodes CASKDGGYYEQYF.

This chain joins TRBV5-4 and TRBJ1-2; 7 bases align to TRBD1. Germline CDR1 is SGHNT and CDR2 is YYREEE (reference sequence). This CDR3 has 15 amino acids. V was pared by 4 bases and J by 7 bases, with 13 bases of the junction left unmatched. The chain's CDR3 is CASSPGQTRLRGYTF. CDR3 coding DNA: TGTGCCAGCAGCCCGGGACAGACTAGACTTCGTGGCTACACCTTC.

The chain joins TRBV28 to TRBJ1-5; D gene ambiguous. The V end lost 5 bases, the J end lost 2 bases, and 10 bases lay between the germline ends. CDR1 is MDHEN and CDR2 is SYDVKM in the germline V gene. This CDR3 has 14 residues. The CDR3 DNA sequence: TGTGCCAGCAGTAGCCGGAGGGGCAATCAGCCCCAGCATTTT. Translated: CASSSRRGNQPQHF.

This clone showed up just a few times. The rearrangement links TRBV5-1 to TRBJ2-5; 10 bases are shared with TRBD2. Germline V CDR1 and CDR2: SGHRS, YFSETQ. There are 16 residues in the CDR3. The J segment lost 4 bases and the V segment lost 2 bases, leaving 8 bases of the junction unmatched. CDR3 nucleotide sequence: TGCGCCAGCAGCTTCGTAGCGGGAGGCCCCTCAGAGACCCAGTACTTC. It is translated as CASSFVAGGPSETQYF.

This clone was recorded a few times. The CDR3 DNA reads as TGTGCCAGTAGTACCGGACAGGGGGCTTACACCGGGGAGCTGTTTTTT. Encoded protein: CASSTGQGAYTGELFF. This chain joins TRBV19 and TRBJ2-2, with 11 bases matching TRBD1. Losses at the gene ends were 4 bases for V and 3 bases for J; bases not matched to a gene: 4. The CDR3 has 16 residues. Germline V lookup: CDR1 LNHDA, CDR2 SQIVND (reference sequence).

The chain links TRBV6-5 to TRBJ1-4; possible D gene TRBD1, 5 bases. Trimming took 10 bases from V and 8 from J, leaving 20 bases between them. From germline, CDR1 is MNHEY and CDR2 SVGAGI. The CDR3 extends over 14 amino acids. The CDR3 spells CATTGDSRAEKLFF. In nucleotides, the CDR3 is TGTGCCACCACCGGGGACTCTAGAGCCGAAAAACTGTTTTTT.

The chain couples TRBV11-1 to TRBJ1-3; D possibly corresponds to TRBD1 (6 bases). The CDR3 totals 16 residues. Germline CDR1 SGHAT, CDR2 FQDESV (reference sequence). V was cut by 4 bases and J by 0 bases, with 13 bases left in between. CDR3: CASSSGQPISGNTIYF. CDR3 nucleotide sequence: TGTGCCAGCAGCTCTGGACAGCCGATCTCTGGAAACACCATATATTTT.

This chain connects TRBV2 to TRBJ2-2, with D unresolved. The CDR3 runs to 14 residues. Germline-derived CDR1 and CDR2 are SNHLY and FYNNEI. V was pared by 7 bases and J by 1 base, with 10 bases between. The CDR3 DNA follows: TGTGCCAGCAATTTGGACGGGAACACCGGGGAGCTGTTTTTT. Translation: CASNLDGNTGELFF.

This clone showed up just a few times. The chain uses TRBV7-2 and TRBJ1-3, with a possible D match to TRBD1 (6 bases). CDR1 is SGHTA, CDR2 FQGNSA, per germline. Trimming took 1 base from V and 8 from J, leaving 15 bases between them. The CDR3 runs to 15 residues. For the CDR3, the DNA is TGTGCCAGCAGCTTAGGATGGGGGGGGCTGCACACCATATATTTT. This sequence encodes CASSLGWGGLHTIYF.

The genes are TRBV28 and TRBJ1-3; D is unresolved. This CDR3 is 15 amino acids long. V was cut by 2 bases and J by 4 bases, with 12 bases left in between. Per germline, CDR1 MDHEN and CDR2 SYDVKM. For the CDR3, the DNA is TGTGCCAGCAGTTTAGATCCAGGCTCCGGAAACACCATATATTTT. Its protein is CASSLDPGSGNTIYF.

The chain carries TRBV28 and TRBJ1-2; 10 bases match TRBD1. Germline V gene sequence: CDR1 MDHEN, CDR2 SYDVKM. Losses at the gene ends were 8 bases for V and 0 bases for J; bases not matched to a gene: 6. This CDR3 has 15 residues. CDR3 DNA: TGTGCCAGCCGGACAGGGGGAGGAACTAACTATGGCTACACCTTC. Amino acid sequence: CASRTGGGTNYGYTF.

The genes are TRBV5-4 and TRBJ1-2; TRBD1 matches at 7 bases. This CDR3 has 13 residues. Germline assignment: CDR1 SGHNT and CDR2 YYREEE (reference sequence). Trimming cost V 5 bases and J 3 bases; bases outside gene matches: 4. This CDR3 is CASSWDSDYGYTF. CDR3 nucleotide sequence: TGTGCCAGCAGTTGGGACAGCGACTATGGCTACACCTTC.

This clone is labeled medium-sized. The CDR3 sequence: CASSDDLRGIQYF. The CDR3 region has the DNA TGTGCCAGCAGTGACGACCTTAGGGGCATTCAGTACTTC. The chain is built from TRBV6-4 and TRBJ2-4, with D possibly being TRBD1 (5 bases). This CDR3 spans 13 amino acids. The germline V gene has CDR1 MRHNA and CDR2 SNTAGT. The ends were cut back, 2 bases at V and 9 bases at J, with 11 bases in the middle.

Concerning this clone: Compared with germline, one end of the junction differs, possibly owing to a read error. The rearrangement joins TRBV6-1 to TRBJ2-7; tentative D call: TRBD1 (6 bases). The length of the CDR3 is 15 residues. CDR1 is MNHNS and CDR2 is SASEGT in the germline V gene. CDR3 sequence (DNA): TGTGCCAGCAGCGAAGACCCAGGGGTGGCCTACGAGCAGTACTTC. Its protein is CASSEDPGVAYEQYF.

The sample holds a few counts of this clone. The V call is TRBV7-2, the J call TRBJ1-4; 10 bases align to TRBD1. CDR3 length: 17 residues. CDR1 and CDR2 from the germline V gene are SGHTA and FQGNSA. J lost 2 bases, V lost 4 bases, and 7 bases had no gene match. The CDR3 loop reads CASSSQTGGATNEKLFF. CDR3 DNA: TGTGCCAGCAGCTCCCAGACAGGGGGCGCGACTAATGAAAAACTGTTTTTT.

This sequence joins TRBV28 and TRBJ1-2; tentatively, D is TRBD1 (5 bases). The CDR3 extends over 13 amino acids. Germline V gene data show CDR1 as MDHEN and CDR2 as SYDVKM. Trimming removed 6 bases at V and 4 bases at J, with 12 bases between. The CDR3 DNA reads as TGTGCCAGCAGGCAGCCGGGGGTCTATGGCTACACCTTC. Encoded protein: CASRQPGVYGYTF.

This clone was seen a single time. The chain is built from TRBV5-1 and TRBJ2-4; 7 positions agree with TRBD1. V was pared by 2 bases and J by 1 base, with 12 bases of the junction left unmatched. This CDR3 contains 18 residues. Germline assignment: CDR1 SGHRS and CDR2 YFSETQ. The CDR3 DNA sequence: TGCGCCAGCAGCTTACGACAGGGTGGTATTTTGGCCAAAAACATTCAGTACTTC. Amino acids: CASSLRQGGILAKNIQYF.

This sequence joins TRBV28 and TRBJ2-7; 8 bases are shared with TRBD1. In germline, CDR1 is MDHEN, CDR2 SYDVKM. The length of the CDR3 is 15 residues. V was clipped by 2 bases and J by 4 bases; unmatched bases: 7. The chain's CDR3 is CASSLGTGLGYEQYF. CDR3 coding DNA: TGTGCCAGCAGTTTAGGGACAGGTTTAGGGTACGAGCAGTACTTC.